Listed below are T cell receptor beta chains from one sample, sequenced in a study of identical twins. TCRdb re-derived calls from the 5' RACE reads in MiXCR, one entry per CDR3 protein. In the table there are 230,000 or so distinct CDR3 sequences, about 8.5% of which are singletons. These data also featured in a second study, about yellow fever vaccine responses in identical twins.

Sequenced input: CD8+ T cells sorted from blood. Source of these receptors: a woman younger than 30 in good health. CDR3s include the opening cysteine and the closing phenylalanine or tryptophan. D genes are given only for firm matches. Not all rows give a size; the values are once, few, many and, for expanded clones, a class.

V: TRBV20-1; D: TRBD1; size: .; J: TRBJ1-4; DNA: TGCAGTGCTCCCCCAACCCCAGACAGGGTTCAATTAACTAATGAAAAACTGTTTTTT; CDR3: CSAPPTPDRVQLTNEKLFF
V: TRBV7-2; D: TRBD2; size: few; J: TRBJ2-1; DNA: TGTGCCAGCAGCTGGGGGGGAGCGAACAATGAGCAGTTCTTC; CDR3: CASSWGGANNEQFF
V: TRBV4-2; D: TRBD1; size: .; J: TRBJ2-7; DNA: TGTGCCAGCAGCCCCGAGGGGGCGGCGACCTACGAGCAGTACTTC; CDR3: CASSPEGAATYEQYF
V: TRBV24-1; D: TRBD2; size: many; J: TRBJ2-1; DNA: TGTGCCACCAGTGATTTCGGGTCCAGAGCGGGAGGCTACAATGAGCAGTTCTTC; CDR3: CATSDFGSRAGGYNEQFF
V: TRBV3-1; D: TRBD2; size: few; J: TRBJ2-3; DNA: TGTGCCAGCAGCCTTTTAGCGGGGCGCACAGATACGCAGTATTTT; CDR3: CASSLLAGRTDTQYF
V: TRBV7-9; D: .; size: .; J: TRBJ1-4; DNA: TGTGCCAGCAGTCCCACGGATTCGACTGAAAAACTGTTTTTT; CDR3: CASSPTDSTEKLFF
V: TRBV14; D: .; size: few; J: TRBJ2-1; DNA: TGTGCCAGCAGCCAAGAGTACGGTGAGGTATACAATGAGCAGTTCTTC; CDR3: CASSQEYGEVYNEQFF
V: TRBV6-4; D: TRBD2; size: many; J: TRBJ2-1; DNA: TGTGCCAGCAGTGACAGGGCTAGCGGGGGGAATGAGCAGTTCTTC; CDR3: CASSDRASGGNEQFF
V: TRBV4-3; D: TRBD1; size: few; J: TRBJ2-1; DNA: TGCGCCAGCAGCCAGGGAAAGGACAGGGTTGGTAATGAGCAGTTCTTC; CDR3: CASSQGKDRVGNEQFF
V: TRBV5-1; D: .; size: many; J: TRBJ2-7; DNA: TGCGCCAGCAGCTTGCTGACGGGGACCGAGCAGTACTTC; CDR3: CASSLLTGTEQYF
V: TRBV4-3; D: .; size: few; J: TRBJ2-2; DNA: TGCGCCAGCAGCCCTTATCTAGCTGGGATTAACACCGGGGAGCTGTTTTTT; CDR3: CASSPYLAGINTGELFF
V: TRBV20-1; D: .; size: .; J: TRBJ2-1; DNA: TGCAGTGCTAGAGGATCAAAGCAGTTCTTC; CDR3: CSARGSKQFF
V: TRBV20-1; D: .; size: many; J: TRBJ2-5; DNA: TGCAGTGCCGATACACACGAGGTAGAAGAGACCCAGTACTTC; CDR3: CSADTHEVEETQYF
V: TRBV11-2; D: .; size: .; J: TRBJ2-6; DNA: TGTGCCAGCGTGGACGGATCTGGGGCCAACGTCCTGACTTTC; CDR3: CASVDGSGANVLTF
V: TRBV7-9; D: .; size: .; J: TRBJ2-7; DNA: TGTTCCAGCAGCTTACTGGGCCCCGAGCAGTACTTC; CDR3: CSSSLLGPEQYF
V: TRBV7-9; D: TRBD1; size: few; J: TRBJ1-4; DNA: TGTGCCAGCAGCAGAACAGGGGAGGCAGCTAATGAAAAACTGTTTTTT; CDR3: CASSRTGEAANEKLFF
V: TRBV4-2; D: .; size: .; J: TRBJ2-7; DNA: TGTGCCATGGGCCCCGGGACTCAACAAGGGGTCTACGAGCAGTACTTC; CDR3: CAMGPGTQQGVYEQYF
V: TRBV4-3; D: .; size: .; J: TRBJ2-1; DNA: TGCGCCAGCAGCCCAGGAGGAGCTACCTACAATGAGCAGTTCTTC; CDR3: CASSPGGATYNEQFF
V: TRBV12-3/TRBV12-4; D: .; size: many; J: TRBJ2-7; DNA: TGTGCCAGCAGCGAGACAGTCTACGAGCAGTACTTC; CDR3: CASSETVYEQYF
V: TRBV28; D: .; size: few; J: TRBJ2-1; DNA: TGTGCCAGCAGTTTATTTTCCCGGGGTCCCCGATACAATGAGCAGTTCTTC; CDR3: CASSLFSRGPRYNEQFF
V: TRBV11-2; D: .; size: many; J: TRBJ2-5; DNA: TGTGCCAGCAGTGACAGCCTTATTCAAGAGACCCAGTACTTC; CDR3: CASSDSLIQETQYF
V: TRBV28; D: .; size: .; J: TRBJ2-7; DNA: TGTGCCAGCAGTTTATTAGGAAGTAGCTCCTACGAGCAGTACTTC; CDR3: CASSLLGSSSYEQYF
V: TRBV30; D: .; size: few; J: TRBJ1-1; DNA: TGTGCCTGGAGTGGGGGAGGTGAAGCTTTCTTT; CDR3: CAWSGGGEAFF
V: TRBV27; D: .; size: .; J: TRBJ2-2; DNA: TGTGCCAGCAATGCCGGGACGATGGGGACCGGGGAGCTGTTTTTT; CDR3: CASNAGTMGTGELFF
V: TRBV11-1; D: TRBD2; size: .; J: TRBJ2-2; DNA: TGTGCCAGCAGCCCGGTGACTAGCGGGAGCAGGGGCACCGGGGAGCTGTTTTTT; CDR3: CASSPVTSGSRGTGELFF
V: TRBV6-1; D: TRBD2; size: many; J: TRBJ2-1; DNA: TGTGCCACCAAAGAACTAGCGGGAGAGGATGAGCAGTTCTTC; CDR3: CATKELAGEDEQFF
V: TRBV27; D: TRBD1; size: .; J: TRBJ2-7; DNA: TGTGCCAGCAGTTACGGGACAGGGGTCTACGAGCAGTACTTC; CDR3: CASSYGTGVYEQYF
V: TRBV4-3; D: .; size: many; J: TRBJ2-2; DNA: TGCGCCAGCAGCCACGATCCCCGCGTGGAGCTGTTTTTT; CDR3: CASSHDPRVELFF
V: TRBV5-8; D: TRBD2; size: .; J: TRBJ2-1; DNA: TGTGCCAGCAGCCCGGGGGGGGCCGGCCGACGGCGCAATGAGCAGTTCTTC; CDR3: CASSPGGAGRRRNEQFF
V: TRBV2; D: .; size: .; J: TRBJ2-7; DNA: TGTGCCAGCAGTGAAGGTGGGATTTCCACCTACGAGCAGTACTTC; CDR3: CASSEGGISTYEQYF
V: TRBV4-3; D: TRBD2; size: few; J: TRBJ2-3; DNA: TGCGCCAGCAGCCAAGCCACCGGACTAGCGGGATATGCGGCAGATACGCAGTATTTT; CDR3: CASSQATGLAGYAADTQYF
V: TRBV24-1; D: TRBD1; size: .; J: TRBJ1-5; DNA: TGTGCCACTCGGCGGGGAGCAGTTACCAGACAGGGTTGGCGCAATCAGCCCCAGCATTTT; CDR3: CATRRGAVTRQGWRNQPQHF
V: TRBV28; D: .; size: .; J: TRBJ2-1; DNA: TGTGCCAGCGGGGGGTACAGAGACTCCTACAATGAGCAGTTCTTC; CDR3: CASGGYRDSYNEQFF
V: TRBV7-6; D: .; size: .; J: TRBJ2-7; DNA: TGTGCCAGCAGCTTATCTGTTACTGGCGAGCAGTACTTC; CDR3: CASSLSVTGEQYF
V: TRBV10-1; D: .; size: many; J: TRBJ2-7; DNA: TGCGCCAGCAGGGACAACTCCTACGAGCAGTACTTC; CDR3: CASRDNSYEQYF
V: TRBV7-2; D: TRBD2; size: few; J: TRBJ2-7; DNA: TGTGCCAGCAGCTCACTAGCGGGGGGCGGGTACTTC; CDR3: CASSSLAGGGYF
V: TRBV28; D: .; size: .; J: TRBJ1-5; DNA: TGTGCCAGCAGTTTTGAATCAGGGGGCAATCAGCCCCAGCATTTT; CDR3: CASSFESGGNQPQHF
V: TRBV20-1; D: TRBD2; size: few; J: TRBJ2-1; DNA: TGCAGTGCTTCTCCGACGAGCGGGGGGGGTTCCTACAATGAGCAGTTCTTC; CDR3: CSASPTSGGGSYNEQFF
V: TRBV27; D: TRBD2; size: .; J: TRBJ2-1; DNA: TGTGCCAGCAGTTTTTGGGTAGCGGGGATAAAAGAGGGGAGCGATGAGCAGTTCTTC; CDR3: CASSFWVAGIKEGSDEQFF
V: TRBV19; D: .; size: .; J: TRBJ2-1; DNA: TGTGCCAGTAGTATAGGGGTGGGACAGTTCTTC; CDR3: CASSIGVGQFF
V: TRBV7-9; D: .; size: .; J: TRBJ2-2; DNA: TGTGCCAGCAGCTTTTCTGGGTTGGCCGGGGAGCTGTTTTTT; CDR3: CASSFSGLAGELFF
V: TRBV13; D: .; size: .; J: TRBJ1-3; DNA: TGTGCCAGCAGCAGATCGGGAAACACCATATATTTT; CDR3: CASSRSGNTIYF
V: TRBV12-3/TRBV12-4; D: TRBD1; size: many; J: TRBJ1-2; DNA: TGTGCCAGCTGGAGGGACAGGGAGGATGGCTACACCTTC; CDR3: CASWRDREDGYTF
V: TRBV12-3/TRBV12-4; D: TRBD1; size: many; J: TRBJ2-1; DNA: TGTGCCAGCAGTGGACAGGGTTCCCTCTATGAGCAGTTCTTC; CDR3: CASSGQGSLYEQFF
V: TRBV29-1; D: .; size: many; J: TRBJ2-7; DNA: TGCAGCGTTGTGGACGCGTTCTCCTACGAGCAGTACTTC; CDR3: CSVVDAFSYEQYF
V: TRBV12-3/TRBV12-4; D: .; size: many; J: TRBJ2-2; DNA: TGTGCCAGCAGTCTCCGCGCAGCCACCGGGGAGCTGTTTTTT; CDR3: CASSLRAATGELFF
V: TRBV27; D: TRBD2; size: many; J: TRBJ2-1; DNA: TGTGCCAGCAGTTTGAGACTAGCGGGGGTCAATGAGCAGTTCTTC; CDR3: CASSLRLAGVNEQFF
V: TRBV24-1; D: TRBD2; size: .; J: TRBJ2-2; DNA: TGTGCCACCAGTGATTTGGGGACTAGGGGGACCGGGGAGCTGTTTTTT; CDR3: CATSDLGTRGTGELFF
V: TRBV7-9; D: .; size: few; J: TRBJ2-7; DNA: TGTGCCAGCAGTCGGGCCTCCTACGAGCAGTACTTC; CDR3: CASSRASYEQYF
V: TRBV27; D: TRBD1; size: many; J: TRBJ2-7; DNA: TGTGCCAGCAAACTAAGCTCCGGGACAGACTACGAGCAGTACTTC; CDR3: CASKLSSGTDYEQYF
V: TRBV4-3; D: .; size: .; J: TRBJ2-5; DNA: TGCGCCAGCAGCCAGGCTAGATCATCGTTCGCCCAAGAGACCCAGTACTTC; CDR3: CASSQARSSFAQETQYF
V: TRBV4-1; D: TRBD1; size: few; J: TRBJ1-1; DNA: TGCGCCAGCAGCCAGACAGGGCCCACTGAAGCTTTCTTT; CDR3: CASSQTGPTEAFF
V: TRBV6-6; D: TRBD2; size: many; J: TRBJ2-2; DNA: TGTGCCAGCAGTTACTCGTCGCTGCTAGCGGGGAGCACCGGGGAGCTGTTTTTT; CDR3: CASSYSSLLAGSTGELFF
V: TRBV20-1; D: .; size: many; J: TRBJ2-7; DNA: TGCAGTGCTAGAGGAGGGAGAGAATACGAGCAGTACTTC; CDR3: CSARGGREYEQYF
V: TRBV5-6; D: TRBD2; size: .; J: TRBJ2-7; DNA: TGTGCCAGCAGCTTGTTCCTAACTAGCGACTCCTACGAGCAGTACTTC; CDR3: CASSLFLTSDSYEQYF